This TCR beta chain derives from a study of control samples from healthy donors and cancer patients. Sequencing used immunoSEQ multiplex PCR; TCRdb keeps in-frame clones, though not all of them. The sample includes fewer than 200,000 clones. The CDR3 is made up of 16 amino acids. Germline CDR1 reads MNHEY; CDR2 reads SMNVEV (reference sequence). Between the trimmed V and J ends, which lost 4 bases and 0 bases, there was a span of 13 bases. The clonotype was recovered from a woman aged 30 to 39 in good health. Sequenced sample: blood. The chain joins TRBV27 to TRBJ2-4, with D unclear. The CDR3 nucleotides are TGTGCCAGCAGTTCTGTTTTCGGCCTAGCCAAAAACATTCAGTACTTC. Residues: CASSSVFGLAKNIQYF.